This TCR beta chain was captured by sequencing in a study of blood T cell repertoires in COVID-19. Study-level background: Researchers got acute and convalescent COVID-19 samples from the United States, Italy and Spain. Sample material is recorded as cDNA or gDNA derived from T cells, B-cell-depleted T cells, or PBMCs.

Methods used by the authors: Amplification with reference gene primers provided the estimates of nucleated cell counts. Measured with immunoSEQ multiplex PCR; TCRdb has only the in-frame clones, and not every one. V and J calls and clone size are copied from that table; D and trimming were computed from the DNA. Among 150,000 to 200,000 clones listed, around four fifths were seen once. The CDR3 has 13 residues. Trimming left V 7 bases short and J 6 bases short, with 15 bases between. Germline lookup yields CDR1 SQVTM and CDR2 ANQGSEA. This sequence originates from an older man with acute or convalescent COVID-19. Sequenced: peripheral blood. V gene TRBV29-1 combines with J gene TRBJ1-4; the D is unclear. CDR3 in amino acids: CSASERGHEKLFF. DNA for the CDR3: TGCAGCGCCTCGGAGCGGGGTCATGAAAAACTGTTTTTT. The whole variable domain, filled in from reference TRBV29-1 and TRBJ1-4, reads SAVISQKPSRDICQRGTSLTIQCQVDSQVTMMFWYRQQPGQSLTLIATANQGSEATYESGFVIDKFPISRPNLTFSTLTVSNMSPEDSSIYLCSASERGHEKLFFGSGTQLSVL.